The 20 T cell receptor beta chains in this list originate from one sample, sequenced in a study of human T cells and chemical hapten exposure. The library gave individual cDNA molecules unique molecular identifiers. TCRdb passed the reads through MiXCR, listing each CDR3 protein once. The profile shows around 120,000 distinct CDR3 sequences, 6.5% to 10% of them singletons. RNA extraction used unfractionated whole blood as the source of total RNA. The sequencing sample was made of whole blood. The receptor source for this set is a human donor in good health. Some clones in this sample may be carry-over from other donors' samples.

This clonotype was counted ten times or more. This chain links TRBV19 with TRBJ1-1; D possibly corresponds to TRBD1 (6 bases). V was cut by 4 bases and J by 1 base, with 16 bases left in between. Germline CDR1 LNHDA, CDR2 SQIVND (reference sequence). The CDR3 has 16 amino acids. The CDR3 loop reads CASSTHPGDSNTEAFF. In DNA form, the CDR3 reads TGTGCCAGTAGTACCCACCCAGGGGACTCGAACACTGAAGCTTTCTTT.

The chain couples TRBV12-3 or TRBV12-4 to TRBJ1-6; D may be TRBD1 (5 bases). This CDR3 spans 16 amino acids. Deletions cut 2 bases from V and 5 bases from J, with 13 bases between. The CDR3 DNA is TGTGCCAGCAGTTTACCAGGGAACATGGATAATTCACCCCTCCACTTT. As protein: CASSLPGNMDNSPLHF.

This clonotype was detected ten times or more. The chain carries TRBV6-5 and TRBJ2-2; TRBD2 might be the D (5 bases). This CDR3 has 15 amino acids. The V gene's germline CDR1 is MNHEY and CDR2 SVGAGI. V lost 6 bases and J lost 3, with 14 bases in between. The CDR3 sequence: CASRSSEGHTGELFF. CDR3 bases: TGTGCCAGCAGGAGTAGCGAAGGGCACACCGGGGAGCTGTTTTTT.

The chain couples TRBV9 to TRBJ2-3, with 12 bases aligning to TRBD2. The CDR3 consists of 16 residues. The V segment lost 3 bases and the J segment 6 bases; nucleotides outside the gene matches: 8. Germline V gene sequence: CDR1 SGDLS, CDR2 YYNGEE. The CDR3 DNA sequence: TGTGCCAGCAGCGCGCGACTAGCGGGAGAGTCGGATACGCAGTATTTT. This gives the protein CASSARLAGESDTQYF.

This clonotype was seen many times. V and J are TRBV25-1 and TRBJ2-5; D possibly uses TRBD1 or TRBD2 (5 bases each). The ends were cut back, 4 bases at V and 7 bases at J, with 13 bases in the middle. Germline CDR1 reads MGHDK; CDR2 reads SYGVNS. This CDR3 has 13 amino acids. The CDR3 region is CASSGADGTTQYF. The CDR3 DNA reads TGTGCCAGCAGTGGAGCAGACGGGACGACCCAGTACTTC.

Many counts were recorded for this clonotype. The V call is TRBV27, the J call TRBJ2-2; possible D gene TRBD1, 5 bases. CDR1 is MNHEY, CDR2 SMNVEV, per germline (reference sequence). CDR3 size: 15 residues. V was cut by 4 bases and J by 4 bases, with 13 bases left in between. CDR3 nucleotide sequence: TGTGCCAGCAGTTCCCACTCGACAGTCACCGGGGAGCTGTTTTTT. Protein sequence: CASSSHSTVTGELFF.

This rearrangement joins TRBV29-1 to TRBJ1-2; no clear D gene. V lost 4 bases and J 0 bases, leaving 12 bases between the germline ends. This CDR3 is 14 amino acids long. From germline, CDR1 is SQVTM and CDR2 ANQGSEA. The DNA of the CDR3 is TGCAGCGTTGCCTCGTACAGAGCTAACTATGGCTACACCTTC. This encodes CSVASYRANYGYTF.

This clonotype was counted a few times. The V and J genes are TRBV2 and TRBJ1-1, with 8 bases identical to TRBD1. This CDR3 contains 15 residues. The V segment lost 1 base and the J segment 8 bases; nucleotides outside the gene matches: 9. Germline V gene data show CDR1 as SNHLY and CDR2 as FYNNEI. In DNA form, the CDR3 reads TGTGCCAGCAGTGAAGACCCCCCAGGGGGCCAAGAAGCTTTCTTT. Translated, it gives CASSEDPPGGQEAFF.

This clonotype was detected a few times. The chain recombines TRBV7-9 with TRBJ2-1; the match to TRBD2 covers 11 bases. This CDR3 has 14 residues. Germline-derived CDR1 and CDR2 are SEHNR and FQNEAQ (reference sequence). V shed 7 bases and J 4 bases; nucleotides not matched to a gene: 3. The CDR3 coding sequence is TGTGCCAGCACGGGACTAGCGGAATACAATGAGCAGTTCTTC. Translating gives CASTGLAEYNEQFF.

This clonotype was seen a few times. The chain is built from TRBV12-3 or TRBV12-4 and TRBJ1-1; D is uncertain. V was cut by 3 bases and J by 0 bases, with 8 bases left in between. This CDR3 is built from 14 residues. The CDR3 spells CASSFMGLNTEAFF. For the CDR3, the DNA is TGTGCCAGCAGTTTTATGGGGTTGAACACTGAAGCTTTCTTT.

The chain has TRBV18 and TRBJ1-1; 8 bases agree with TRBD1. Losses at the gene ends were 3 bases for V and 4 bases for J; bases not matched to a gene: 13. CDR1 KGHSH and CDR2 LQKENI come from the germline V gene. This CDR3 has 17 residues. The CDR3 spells CASSPKQQGGRSTEAFF. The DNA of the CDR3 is TGTGCCAGCTCACCTAAACAACAGGGGGGAAGGAGCACTGAAGCTTTCTTT.

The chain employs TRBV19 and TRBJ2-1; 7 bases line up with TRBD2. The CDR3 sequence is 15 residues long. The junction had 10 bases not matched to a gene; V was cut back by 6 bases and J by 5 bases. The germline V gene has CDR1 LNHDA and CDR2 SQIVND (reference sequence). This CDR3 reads CASRQAGLPHNEQFF. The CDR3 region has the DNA TGTGCCAGTAGACAAGCGGGGCTCCCTCACAATGAGCAGTTCTTC.

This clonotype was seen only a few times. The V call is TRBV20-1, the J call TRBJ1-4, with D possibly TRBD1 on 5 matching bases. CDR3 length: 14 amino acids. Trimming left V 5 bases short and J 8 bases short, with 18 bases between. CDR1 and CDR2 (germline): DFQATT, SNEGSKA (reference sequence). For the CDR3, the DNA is TGCAGTGCTCAAAACCCCGGGGGAGGGGAAAAACTGTTTTTT. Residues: CSAQNPGGGEKLFF.

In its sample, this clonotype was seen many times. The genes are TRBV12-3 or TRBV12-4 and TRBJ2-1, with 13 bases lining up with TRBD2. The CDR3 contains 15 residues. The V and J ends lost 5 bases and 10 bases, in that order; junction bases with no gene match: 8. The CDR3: CASSHKPGLAGEQFF. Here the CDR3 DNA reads TGTGCCAGCAGTCACAAGCCGGGACTAGCGGGGGAGCAGTTCTTC.

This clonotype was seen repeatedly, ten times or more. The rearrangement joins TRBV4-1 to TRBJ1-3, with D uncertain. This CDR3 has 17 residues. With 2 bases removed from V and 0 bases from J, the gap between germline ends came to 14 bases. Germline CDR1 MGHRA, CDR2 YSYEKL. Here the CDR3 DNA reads TGCGCCAGCAGCCAAAAAATACGACGGCTCTCTGGAAACACCATATATTTT. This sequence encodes CASSQKIRRLSGNTIYF.

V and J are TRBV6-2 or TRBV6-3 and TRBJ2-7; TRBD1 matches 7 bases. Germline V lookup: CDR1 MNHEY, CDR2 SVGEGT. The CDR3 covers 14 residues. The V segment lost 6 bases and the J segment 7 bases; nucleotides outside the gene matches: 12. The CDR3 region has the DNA TGTGCCAGCAGACGGGACAGCTTGGGACCGGAGCAGTACTTC. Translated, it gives CASRRDSLGPEQYF.

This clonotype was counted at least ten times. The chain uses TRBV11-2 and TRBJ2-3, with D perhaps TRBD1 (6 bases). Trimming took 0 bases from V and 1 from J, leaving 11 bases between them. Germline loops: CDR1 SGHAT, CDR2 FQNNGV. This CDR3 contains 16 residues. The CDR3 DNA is TGTGCCAGCAGCTTAGAAGTGGCAGGGGGCACAGATACGCAGTATTTT. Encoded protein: CASSLEVAGGTDTQYF.

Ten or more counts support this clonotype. CDR3 in DNA: TGTGCCAGCAGCCCAGGGAGGCCTAATGAAAAACTGTTTTTT. It is translated as CASSPGRPNEKLFF. The chain uses TRBV5-4 and TRBJ1-4; maybe TRBD1 (5 bases). The CDR3 totals 14 residues. Per the germline V gene, CDR1 is SGHNT and CDR2 is YYREEE (reference sequence). V lost 4 bases to trimming and J lost 3 bases, with 10 bases between them.

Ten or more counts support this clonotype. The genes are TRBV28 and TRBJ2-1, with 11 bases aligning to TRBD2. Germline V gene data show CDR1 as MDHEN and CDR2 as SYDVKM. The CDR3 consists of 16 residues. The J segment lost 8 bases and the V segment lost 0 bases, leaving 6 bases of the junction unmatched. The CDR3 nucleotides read TGTGCCAGCAGTTTATGGCGTCTAGCGGGAGGACATGAGCAGTTCTTC. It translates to CASSLWRLAGGHEQFF.

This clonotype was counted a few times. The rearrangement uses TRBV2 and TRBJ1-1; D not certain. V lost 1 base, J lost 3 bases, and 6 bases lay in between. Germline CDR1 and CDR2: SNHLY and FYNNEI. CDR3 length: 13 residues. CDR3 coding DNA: TGTGCCAGCAGTGAAGAGGGCCACACTGAAGCTTTCTTT. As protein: CASSEEGHTEAFF.